The T cell receptor beta chain under discussion was sequenced for a study of graft-versus-host responses after intestinal transplantation. Overall study: Multivisceral, liver-intestinal, or isolated intestinal transplants were given to recipients. All recipients got anti-thymocyte globulin induction, then tacrolimus and steroids for about 3 years.

Overall study results and limits: Within allografts, high graft-versus-host to host-versus-graft clonal ratios were seen among patients with graft-donor T cell macrochimerism. Recipient marrow harbored GvH clones, some of which surfaced first in ileum or blood.

With respect to this clone: Its antigen is as yet unknown.

TCRdb keeps only in-frame clones here, not all; method: immunoSEQ multiplex PCR. The data contain some 83,000 clones, 75% to 95% of them seen just once; the ten biggest clones take up 0.1%. The CDR3 runs 15 residues. Germline assignment: CDR1 GTSNPN and CDR2 SVGIG (reference sequence). V dropped 3 bases and J dropped 6; count of bases not matched to a gene: 8. This clonotype was sampled from a human donor who received an intestinal transplant. V gene TRBV30 combines with J gene TRBJ2-2; the match to TRBD1 covers 9 bases. The sample consisted of unstimulated CD4+ T cells sorted from spleen or lymph node cells, taken before intestinal transplant. CDR3 sequence: CAWRSSGTGSGELFF. The DNA for the CDR3 is TGTGCCTGGAGAAGCTCGGGGACAGGGTCCGGGGAGCTGTTTTTT.